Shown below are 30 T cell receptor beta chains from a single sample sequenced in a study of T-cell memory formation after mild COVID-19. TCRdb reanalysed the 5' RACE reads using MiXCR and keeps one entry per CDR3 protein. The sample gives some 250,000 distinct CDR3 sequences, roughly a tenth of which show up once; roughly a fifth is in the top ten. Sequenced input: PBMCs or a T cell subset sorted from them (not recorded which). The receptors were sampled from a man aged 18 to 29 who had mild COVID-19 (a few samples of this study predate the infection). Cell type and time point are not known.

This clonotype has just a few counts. CDR3 protein: CSARDSRGYSPLHF. Here the CDR3 DNA reads TGCAGTGCTAGAGATAGCAGGGGTTATTCACCCCTCCACTTT. The J gene is TRBJ1-6, the V gene TRBV20-1; TRBD1 is a possible D gene (6 bases). Looked up from germline, CDR1 is DFQATT and CDR2 is SNEGSKA (reference sequence). V gave up 0 bases and J gave up 8 bases, with 11 bases separating them. This CDR3 has 14 amino acids.

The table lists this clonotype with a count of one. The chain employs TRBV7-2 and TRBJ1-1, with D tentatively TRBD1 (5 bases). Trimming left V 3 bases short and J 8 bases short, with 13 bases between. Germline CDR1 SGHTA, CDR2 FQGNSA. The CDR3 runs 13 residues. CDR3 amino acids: CASSLPQGLEAFF. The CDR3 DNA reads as TGTGCCAGCAGCTTGCCGCAGGGCCTCGAAGCTTTCTTT.

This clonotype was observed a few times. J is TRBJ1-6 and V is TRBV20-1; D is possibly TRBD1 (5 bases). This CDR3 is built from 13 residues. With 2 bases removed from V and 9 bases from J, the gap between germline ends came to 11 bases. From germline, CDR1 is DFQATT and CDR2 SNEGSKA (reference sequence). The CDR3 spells CSARYRGGSPLHF. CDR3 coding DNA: TGCAGTGCTAGATACCGCGGGGGTTCACCCCTCCACTTT.

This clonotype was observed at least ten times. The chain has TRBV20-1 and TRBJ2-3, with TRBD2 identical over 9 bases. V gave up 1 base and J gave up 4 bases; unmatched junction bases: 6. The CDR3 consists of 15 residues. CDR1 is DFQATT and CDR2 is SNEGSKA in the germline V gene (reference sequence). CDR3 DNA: TGCAGTGCTAGAGTGCCTAGCGGGGTCGCAGATACGCAGTATTTT. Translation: CSARVPSGVADTQYF.

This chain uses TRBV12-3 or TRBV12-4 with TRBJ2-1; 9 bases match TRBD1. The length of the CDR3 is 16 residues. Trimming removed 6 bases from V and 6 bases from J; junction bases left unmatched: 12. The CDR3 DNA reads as TGTGCCAGCAGCCACCGTGGGACAGGGTTTAGCAATGAGCAGTTCTTC. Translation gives CASSHRGTGFSNEQFF.

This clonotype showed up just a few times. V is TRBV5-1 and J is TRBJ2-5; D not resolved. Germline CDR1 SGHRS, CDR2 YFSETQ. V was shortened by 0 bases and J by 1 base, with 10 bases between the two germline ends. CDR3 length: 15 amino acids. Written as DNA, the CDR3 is TGCGCCAGCAGCTTGGCCTCAGGCCGCCAAGAGACCCAGTACTTC. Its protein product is CASSLASGRQETQYF.

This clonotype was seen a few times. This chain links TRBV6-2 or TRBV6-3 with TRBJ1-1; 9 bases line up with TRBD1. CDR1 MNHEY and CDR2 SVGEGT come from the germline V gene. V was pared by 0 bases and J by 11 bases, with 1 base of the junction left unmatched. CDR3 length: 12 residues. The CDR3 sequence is CASSYSDRGAFF. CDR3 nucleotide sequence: TGTGCCAGCAGTTACTCCGACAGGGGGGCTTTCTTT.

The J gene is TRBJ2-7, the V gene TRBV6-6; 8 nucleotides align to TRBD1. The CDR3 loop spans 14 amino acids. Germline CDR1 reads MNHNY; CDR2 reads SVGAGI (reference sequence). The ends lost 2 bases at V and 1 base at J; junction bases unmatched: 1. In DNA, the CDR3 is TGTGCCAGCAGTTACAGGACAGGGTCCTACGAGCAGTACTTC. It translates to CASSYRTGSYEQYF.

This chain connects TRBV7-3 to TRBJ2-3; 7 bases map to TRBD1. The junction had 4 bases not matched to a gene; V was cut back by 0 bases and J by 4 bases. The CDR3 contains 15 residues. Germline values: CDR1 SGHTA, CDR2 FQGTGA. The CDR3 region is CASSLTRDSPDTQYF. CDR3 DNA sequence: TGTGCCAGCAGCTTAACTCGGGACAGCCCAGATACGCAGTATTTT.

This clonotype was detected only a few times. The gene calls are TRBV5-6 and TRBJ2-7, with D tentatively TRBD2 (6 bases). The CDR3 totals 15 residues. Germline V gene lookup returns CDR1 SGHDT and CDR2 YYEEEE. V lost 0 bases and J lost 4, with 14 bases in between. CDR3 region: CASSLGGARVYEQYV. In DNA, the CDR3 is TGTGCCAGCAGCTTGGGCGGGGCGCGAGTTTACGAGCAGTACGTC.

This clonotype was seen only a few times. The CDR3 DNA sequence: TGTGCCAGCAGCGTAGACGGGGGGCGGACGGGGCCCCAGCATTTT. Translated: CASSVDGGRTGPQHF. J is TRBJ1-5 and V is TRBV9; D possibly corresponds to TRBD1 (6 bases). CDR1 is SGDLS and CDR2 is YYNGEE in the germline V gene. This CDR3 contains 15 residues. V shed 0 bases and J shed 9 bases, with 16 bases lying between them.

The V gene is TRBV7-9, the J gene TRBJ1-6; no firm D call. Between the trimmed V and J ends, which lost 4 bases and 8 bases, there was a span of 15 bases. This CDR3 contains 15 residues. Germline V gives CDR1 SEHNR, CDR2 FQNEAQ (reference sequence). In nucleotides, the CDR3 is TGTGCCAGCAGCTCTTACTCGGGGAAAGATTCACCCCTCCACTTT. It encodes CASSSYSGKDSPLHF.

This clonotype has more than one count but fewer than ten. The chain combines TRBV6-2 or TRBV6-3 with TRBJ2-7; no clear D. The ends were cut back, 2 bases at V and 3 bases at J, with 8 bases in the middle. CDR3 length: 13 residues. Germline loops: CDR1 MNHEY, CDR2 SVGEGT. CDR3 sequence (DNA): TGTGCCAGCAGTTACGGGCCATTCTACGAGCAGTACGTC. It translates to CASSYGPFYEQYV.

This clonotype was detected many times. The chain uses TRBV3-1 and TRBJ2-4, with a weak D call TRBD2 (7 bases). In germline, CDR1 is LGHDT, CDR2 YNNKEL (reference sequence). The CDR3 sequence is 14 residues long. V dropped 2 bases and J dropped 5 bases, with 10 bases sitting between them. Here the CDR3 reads CASSQSGGQNIQYF. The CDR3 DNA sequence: TGTGCCAGCAGCCAATCCGGGGGGCAAAACATTCAGTACTTC.

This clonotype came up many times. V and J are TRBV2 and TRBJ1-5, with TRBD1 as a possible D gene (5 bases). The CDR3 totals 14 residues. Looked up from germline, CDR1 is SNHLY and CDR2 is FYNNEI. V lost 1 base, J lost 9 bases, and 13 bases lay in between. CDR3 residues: CASSEEAGPPPQHF. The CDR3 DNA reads TGTGCCAGCAGTGAAGAGGCGGGGCCCCCGCCCCAGCATTTT.

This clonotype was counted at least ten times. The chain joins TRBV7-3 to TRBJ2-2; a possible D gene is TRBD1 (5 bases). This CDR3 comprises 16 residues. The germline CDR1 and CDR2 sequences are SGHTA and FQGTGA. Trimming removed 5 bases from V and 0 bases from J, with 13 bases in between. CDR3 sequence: CASSPFTTANTGELFF. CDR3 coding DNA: TGTGCCAGCAGCCCCTTTACGACAGCGAACACCGGGGAGCTGTTTTTT.

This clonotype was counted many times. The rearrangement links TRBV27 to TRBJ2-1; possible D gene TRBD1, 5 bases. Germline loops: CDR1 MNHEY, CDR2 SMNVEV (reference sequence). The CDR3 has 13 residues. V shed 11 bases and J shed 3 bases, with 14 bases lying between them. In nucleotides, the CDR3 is TGTGCCTCCCGACAGTCTGGCTACAATGAGCAGTTCTTC. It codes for CASRQSGYNEQFF.

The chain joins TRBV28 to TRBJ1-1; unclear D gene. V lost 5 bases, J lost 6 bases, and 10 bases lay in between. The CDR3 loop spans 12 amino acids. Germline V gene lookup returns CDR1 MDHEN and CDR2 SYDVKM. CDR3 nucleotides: TGTGCCAGCAGTGGCCTTAGAGCTGAAGCTTTCTTT. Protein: CASSGLRAEAFF. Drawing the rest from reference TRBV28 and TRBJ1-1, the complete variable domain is DVKVTQSSRYLVKRTGEKVFLECVQDMDHENMFWYRQDPGLGLRLIYFSYDVKMKEKGDIPEGYSVSREKKERFSLILESASTNQTSMYLCASSGLRAEAFFGQGTRLTVV.

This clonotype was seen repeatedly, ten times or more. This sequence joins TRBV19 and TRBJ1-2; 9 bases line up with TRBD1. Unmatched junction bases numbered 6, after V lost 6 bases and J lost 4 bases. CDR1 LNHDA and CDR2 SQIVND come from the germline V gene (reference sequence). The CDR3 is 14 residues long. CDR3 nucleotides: TGTGCCAGTAGGGCCGGGACAGGGCTCTATGGCTACACCTTC. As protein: CASRAGTGLYGYTF.

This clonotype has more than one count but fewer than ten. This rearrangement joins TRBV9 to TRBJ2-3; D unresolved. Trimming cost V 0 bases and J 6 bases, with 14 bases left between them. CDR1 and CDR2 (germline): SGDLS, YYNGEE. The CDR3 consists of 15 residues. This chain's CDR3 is CASSVASWPSDTQYF. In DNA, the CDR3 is TGTGCCAGCAGCGTAGCTTCGTGGCCTTCTGATACGCAGTATTTT.

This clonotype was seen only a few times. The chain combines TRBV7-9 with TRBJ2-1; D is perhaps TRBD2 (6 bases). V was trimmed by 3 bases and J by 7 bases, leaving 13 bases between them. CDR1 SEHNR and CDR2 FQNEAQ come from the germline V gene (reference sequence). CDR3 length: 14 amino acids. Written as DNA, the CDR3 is TGTGCCAGCAGCTTTACCGGGGACTCGAATGAGCAGTTCTTC. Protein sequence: CASSFTGDSNEQFF.

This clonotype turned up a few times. The CDR3 DNA reads as TGTGCCAGCAGTTACGTCGCAGGATTGAACACTGAAGCTTTCTTT. It encodes CASSYVAGLNTEAFF. The rearrangement links TRBV6-5 to TRBJ1-1, with unresolved D. This CDR3 spans 15 amino acids. The germline V gene has CDR1 MNHEY and CDR2 SVGAGI. V was shortened by 2 bases and J by 0 bases, with 10 bases between the two germline ends.

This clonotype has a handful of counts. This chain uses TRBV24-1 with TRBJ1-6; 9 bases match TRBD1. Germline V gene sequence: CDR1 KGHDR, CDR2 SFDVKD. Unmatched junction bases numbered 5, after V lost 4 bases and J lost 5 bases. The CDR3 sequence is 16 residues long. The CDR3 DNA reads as TGTGCCACCAGTGAATCCACAGGGGGCCATAATTCACCCCTCCACTTT. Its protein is CATSESTGGHNSPLHF.

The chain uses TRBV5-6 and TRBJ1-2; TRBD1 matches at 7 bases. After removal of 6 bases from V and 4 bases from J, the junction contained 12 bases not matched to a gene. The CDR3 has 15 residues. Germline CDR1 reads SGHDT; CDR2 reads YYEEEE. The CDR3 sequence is CASNMGTETFYGYTF. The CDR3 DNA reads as TGTGCCAGCAATATGGGGACAGAAACCTTCTATGGCTACACCTTC. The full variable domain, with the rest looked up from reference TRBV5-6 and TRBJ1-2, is DAGVTQSPTHLIKTRGQQVTLRCSPKSGHDTVSWYQQALGQGPQFIFQYYEEEERQRGNFPDRFSGHQFPNYSSELNVNALLLGDSALYLCASNMGTETFYGYTFGSGTRLTVV.

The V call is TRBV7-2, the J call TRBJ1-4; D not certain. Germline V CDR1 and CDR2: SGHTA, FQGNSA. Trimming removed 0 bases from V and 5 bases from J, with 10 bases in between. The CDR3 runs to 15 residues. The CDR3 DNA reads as TGTGCCAGCAGCTTAGCATGGCAGCCGAATGAAAAACTGTTTTTT. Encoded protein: CASSLAWQPNEKLFF. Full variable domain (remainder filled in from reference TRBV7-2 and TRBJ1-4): GAGVSQSPSNKVTEKGKDVELRCDPISGHTALYWYRQSLGQGLEFLIYFQGNSAPDKSGLPSDRFSAERTGGSVSTLTIQRTQQEDSAVYLCASSLAWQPNEKLFFGSGTQLSVL.

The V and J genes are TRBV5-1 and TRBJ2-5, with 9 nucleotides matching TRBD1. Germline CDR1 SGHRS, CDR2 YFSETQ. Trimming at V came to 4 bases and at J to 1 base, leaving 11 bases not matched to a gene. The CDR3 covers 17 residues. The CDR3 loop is CASSPGGQGKFQETQYF. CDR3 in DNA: TGCGCCAGCAGCCCGGGTGGACAGGGGAAGTTCCAAGAGACCCAGTACTTC.

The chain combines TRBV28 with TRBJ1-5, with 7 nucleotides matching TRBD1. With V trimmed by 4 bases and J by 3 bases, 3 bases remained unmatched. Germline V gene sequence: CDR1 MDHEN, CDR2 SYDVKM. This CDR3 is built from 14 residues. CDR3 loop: CASSWTGFNQPQHF. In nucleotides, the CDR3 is TGTGCCAGCAGTTGGACAGGATTCAATCAGCCCCAGCATTTT. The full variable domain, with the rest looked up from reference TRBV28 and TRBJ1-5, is DVKVTQSSRYLVKRTGEKVFLECVQDMDHENMFWYRQDPGLGLRLIYFSYDVKMKEKGDIPEGYSVSREKKERFSLILESASTNQTSMYLCASSWTGFNQPQHFGDGTRLSIL.

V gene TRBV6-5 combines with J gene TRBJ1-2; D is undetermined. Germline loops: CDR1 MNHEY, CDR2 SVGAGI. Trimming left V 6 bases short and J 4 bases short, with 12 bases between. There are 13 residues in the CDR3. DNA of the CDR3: TGTGCCAGCAGGGGCCAGTACCTCTATGGCTACACCTTC. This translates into CASRGQYLYGYTF.

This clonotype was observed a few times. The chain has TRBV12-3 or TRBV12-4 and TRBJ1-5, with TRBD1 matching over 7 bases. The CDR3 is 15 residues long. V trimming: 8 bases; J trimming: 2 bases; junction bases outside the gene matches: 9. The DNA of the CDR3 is TGTGCCAGCTCCACAGGGGAGATCGGCAATCAGCCCCAGCATTTT. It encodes CASSTGEIGNQPQHF.

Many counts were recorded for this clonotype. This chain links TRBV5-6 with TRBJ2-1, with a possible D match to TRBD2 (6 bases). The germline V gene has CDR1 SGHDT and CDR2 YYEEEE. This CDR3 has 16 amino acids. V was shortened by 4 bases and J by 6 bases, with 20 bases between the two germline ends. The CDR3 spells CASSPGELGASNEQFF. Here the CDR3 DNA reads TGTGCCAGCAGCCCGGGGGAGCTTGGGGCTTCCAATGAGCAGTTCTTC. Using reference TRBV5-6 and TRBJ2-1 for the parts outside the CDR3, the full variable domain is DAGVTQSPTHLIKTRGQQVTLRCSPKSGHDTVSWYQQALGQGPQFIFQYYEEEERQRGNFPDRFSGHQFPNYSSELNVNALLLGDSALYLCASSPGELGASNEQFFGPGTRLTVL.